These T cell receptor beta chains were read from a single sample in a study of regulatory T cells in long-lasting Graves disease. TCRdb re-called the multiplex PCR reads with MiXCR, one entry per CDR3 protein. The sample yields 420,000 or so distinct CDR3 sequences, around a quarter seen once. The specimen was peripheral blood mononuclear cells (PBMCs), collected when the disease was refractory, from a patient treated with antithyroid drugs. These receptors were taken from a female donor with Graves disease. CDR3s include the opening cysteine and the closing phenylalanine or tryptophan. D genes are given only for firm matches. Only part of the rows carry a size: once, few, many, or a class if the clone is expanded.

CDR3nt: TGTGCCAGTAGTTTCTCCGGGACAGCTGGGGCCAACGTCCTGACTTTC
CDR3aa: CASSFSGTAGANVLTF
d_gene: TRBD1
abundance: .
j_gene: TRBJ2-6
v_gene: TRBV19

CDR3nt: TGCGCCAGCAGCCTCCGGGTAGCGGGAGGAGGAGACATTCAGTACTTC
CDR3aa: CASSLRVAGGGDIQYF
d_gene: TRBD2
abundance: few
j_gene: TRBJ2-4
v_gene: TRBV5-1

CDR3nt: TGTGCCAGTAGTACAACCAAAGGGGTATCGGGCACAGATACGCAGTATTTT
CDR3aa: CASSTTKGVSGTDTQYF
d_gene: .
abundance: .
j_gene: TRBJ2-3
v_gene: TRBV19

CDR3nt: TGTGCCAGCAGCACTTCGACAGGGGCCCTCTACGAGCAGTACTTC
CDR3aa: CASSTSTGALYEQYF
d_gene: TRBD1
abundance: many
j_gene: TRBJ2-7
v_gene: TRBV7-2

CDR3nt: TGCGCCAGCAGCCAGGGCCGGGACTTTGAAGCTTTCTTT
CDR3aa: CASSQGRDFEAFF
d_gene: .
abundance: .
j_gene: TRBJ1-1
v_gene: TRBV4-1

CDR3nt: TGTGCCAGTAGTATAGGAGTAGCGGGAGGGGATGAGCAGTTCTTC
CDR3aa: CASSIGVAGGDEQFF
d_gene: TRBD2
abundance: .
j_gene: TRBJ2-1
v_gene: TRBV19

CDR3nt: TGTGCCAGCAGGCTTGGACTCCCTCAGGGAGAGCAGTACTTC
CDR3aa: CASRLGLPQGEQYF
d_gene: .
abundance: many
j_gene: TRBJ2-7
v_gene: TRBV6-1

CDR3nt: TGTGCCAGCAGCTTAGAATCAGGGAACTACGAGCAGTACTTC
CDR3aa: CASSLESGNYEQYF
d_gene: .
abundance: .
j_gene: TRBJ2-7
v_gene: TRBV7-9

CDR3nt: TGTGCCAGCAGATATGGACAGGGCTCAGGGAAGCAGTACTTC
CDR3aa: CASRYGQGSGKQYF
d_gene: TRBD1
abundance: many
j_gene: TRBJ2-7
v_gene: TRBV28

CDR3nt: TGTGCCAGCAGCTTGCCGGGCGGGAGGGTCGACGAGCAGTACTTC
CDR3aa: CASSLPGGRVDEQYF
d_gene: TRBD2
abundance: few
j_gene: TRBJ2-7
v_gene: TRBV5-8

CDR3nt: TGTGCCAGCAGTGATCGGGTATCTGGCACTGAAGCTTTCTTT
CDR3aa: CASSDRVSGTEAFF
d_gene: .
abundance: .
j_gene: TRBJ1-1
v_gene: TRBV25-1

CDR3nt: TGCAGTGCTAGTCAGCGGGAGGGCCACCACGAGCAGTACTTC
CDR3aa: CSASQREGHHEQYF
d_gene: TRBD2
abundance: once
j_gene: TRBJ2-7
v_gene: TRBV20-1

CDR3nt: TGCGCCAGCAGCTTGGCGCACAGCATGGAGGGCTACACCTTC
CDR3aa: CASSLAHSMEGYTF
d_gene: .
abundance: many
j_gene: TRBJ1-2
v_gene: TRBV5-1

CDR3nt: TGTGCCAGCAGTTTCGGGGGACAGGGCGCAACTAATGAAAAACTGTTTTTT
CDR3aa: CASSFGGQGATNEKLFF
d_gene: TRBD1
abundance: many
j_gene: TRBJ1-4
v_gene: TRBV12-3/TRBV12-4

CDR3nt: TGTGCCAGCAGTGAAAGACAGGAAAACTATGGCTACACCTTC
CDR3aa: CASSERQENYGYTF
d_gene: .
abundance: few
j_gene: TRBJ1-2
v_gene: TRBV2

CDR3nt: TGTGCCAGCAGTCCGACGTCAGGGAGAGGCGCCGAGCAGTACTTC
CDR3aa: CASSPTSGRGAEQYF
d_gene: .
abundance: .
j_gene: TRBJ2-7
v_gene: TRBV11-2

CDR3nt: TGTGCCAGCAGTACCATAGCGGGAGGGTCTGGCGAGCAGTACTTC
CDR3aa: CASSTIAGGSGEQYF
d_gene: TRBD2
abundance: few
j_gene: TRBJ2-7
v_gene: TRBV28

CDR3nt: TGCAGCGTTGGGACAGGGGCAACTAATGAAAAACTGTTTTTT
CDR3aa: CSVGTGATNEKLFF
d_gene: TRBD1
abundance: .
j_gene: TRBJ1-4
v_gene: TRBV29-1

CDR3nt: TGTGCCAGCAGCGTAGACCCAGGGGGAGGGGGCACTGGGGCCAACGTCCTGACTTTC
CDR3aa: CASSVDPGGGGTGANVLTF
d_gene: .
abundance: few
j_gene: TRBJ2-6
v_gene: TRBV9

CDR3nt: TGTGCCAGCAGCTTTCTCAGCAGACAGGGAGGAGAGACCCAGTACTTC
CDR3aa: CASSFLSRQGGETQYF
d_gene: .
abundance: .
j_gene: TRBJ2-5
v_gene: TRBV7-2

CDR3nt: TGTGCCAGCGCCATTGTAAAGGACAGGGTCTACGAGCAGTACTTC
CDR3aa: CASAIVKDRVYEQYF
d_gene: TRBD1
abundance: few
j_gene: TRBJ2-7
v_gene: TRBV6-1

CDR3nt: TGTGCCAGCAGGGCTACTAGCGGGAGCGCGGACGAGCAGTACTTC
CDR3aa: CASRATSGSADEQYF
d_gene: TRBD2
abundance: many
j_gene: TRBJ2-7
v_gene: TRBV2

CDR3nt: TGTGCCAGCAGCTTTTTTCGGACTAGCGGGAGCCCCTACAAGCAGTACTTC
CDR3aa: CASSFFRTSGSPYKQYF
d_gene: TRBD2
abundance: .
j_gene: TRBJ2-7
v_gene: TRBV7-2

CDR3nt: TGTGCCAGCAGTCCGGCGATTGCGGGTCAGCCCCAGCATTTT
CDR3aa: CASSPAIAGQPQHF
d_gene: .
abundance: few
j_gene: TRBJ1-5
v_gene: TRBV7-9

CDR3nt: TGTGCCAGCAGCCTACCCTTCCGCAATGAGCAGTTCTTC
CDR3aa: CASSLPFRNEQFF
d_gene: .
abundance: few
j_gene: TRBJ2-1
v_gene: TRBV11-2

CDR3nt: TGTGCCAGCAGTGTCTCTTCCTCACTTCTCTATGGCTACACCTTC
CDR3aa: CASSVSSSLLYGYTF
d_gene: .
abundance: many
j_gene: TRBJ1-2
v_gene: TRBV27

CDR3nt: TGTGCCAGCAGGGGGACGGAGTCCGGCGAGCAGTACTTC
CDR3aa: CASRGTESGEQYF
d_gene: .
abundance: many
j_gene: TRBJ2-7
v_gene: TRBV2

CDR3nt: TGTGCCAGCAGATATACGGGGTCGATGAACACTGAAGCTTTCTTT
CDR3aa: CASRYTGSMNTEAFF
d_gene: .
abundance: few
j_gene: TRBJ1-1
v_gene: TRBV6-1

CDR3nt: TGCAGTGCTAGGCAGGGACTGCTAACAGATACGCAGTATTTT
CDR3aa: CSARQGLLTDTQYF
d_gene: .
abundance: .
j_gene: TRBJ2-3
v_gene: TRBV20-1

CDR3nt: TGTGCCAGCAAGAGGTTAAGGGTGGAGGAAAAACTGTTTTTT
CDR3aa: CASKRLRVEEKLFF
d_gene: .
abundance: many
j_gene: TRBJ1-4
v_gene: TRBV28

CDR3nt: TGCAGTGCCCTACCTACACAGGGTTTGAATGAAAAACTGTTTTTT
CDR3aa: CSALPTQGLNEKLFF
d_gene: .
abundance: many
j_gene: TRBJ1-4
v_gene: TRBV20-1

CDR3nt: TGCAGTGTCCCCGGACAGAGCTCCTACGAGCAGTACTTC
CDR3aa: CSVPGQSSYEQYF
d_gene: .
abundance: .
j_gene: TRBJ2-7
v_gene: TRBV20-1

CDR3nt: TGTGCCAGCAGCCAGGCAGGGGCGTCAGGGGCCAACGTCCTGACTTTC
CDR3aa: CASSQAGASGANVLTF
d_gene: .
abundance: .
j_gene: TRBJ2-6
v_gene: TRBV4-2

CDR3nt: TGCGCCAGCAGCCACGGGACCTCGGAGACTGAAGCTTTCTTT
CDR3aa: CASSHGTSETEAFF
d_gene: .
abundance: few
j_gene: TRBJ1-1
v_gene: TRBV4-3

CDR3nt: TGTGCCAGCAGGGGCGACAGGCTCAGTGACACTGAAACTTTCTTT
CDR3aa: CASRGDRLSDTETFF
d_gene: .
abundance: .
j_gene: TRBJ1-1
v_gene: TRBV6-2/TRBV6-3

CDR3nt: TGTGCCAGCAGTTACTTCCGGGGATCGCGCGAAAAACTGTTTTTT
CDR3aa: CASSYFRGSREKLFF
d_gene: .
abundance: few
j_gene: TRBJ1-4
v_gene: TRBV6-5

CDR3nt: TGCAGCGTCCCAACGCCTAGCGGGAACACCGGGGAGCTGTTTTTT
CDR3aa: CSVPTPSGNTGELFF
d_gene: TRBD2
abundance: few
j_gene: TRBJ2-2
v_gene: TRBV29-1

CDR3nt: TGTGCCAGCAGTGAAAGAGACAGCGTCTATTTCGAGCAGTACTTC
CDR3aa: CASSERDSVYFEQYF
d_gene: .
abundance: many
j_gene: TRBJ2-7
v_gene: TRBV2

CDR3nt: TGCGCCAGCAGCCAGGTAGCGGGAGGGCTATACAATGAGCAGTTCTTC
CDR3aa: CASSQVAGGLYNEQFF
d_gene: TRBD2
abundance: .
j_gene: TRBJ2-1
v_gene: TRBV4-1

CDR3nt: TGTGCCAGCAGTTTGATGGCTAGCGGGGATTTGTCGGGAGAGCAGTACTTC
CDR3aa: CASSLMASGDLSGEQYF
d_gene: TRBD2
abundance: .
j_gene: TRBJ2-5
v_gene: TRBV12-3/TRBV12-4

CDR3nt: TGTGCCAGCAGAGAGACTAGCACAGATACGCAGTATTTT
CDR3aa: CASRETSTDTQYF
d_gene: .
abundance: few
j_gene: TRBJ2-3
v_gene: TRBV27

CDR3nt: TGTGCCAGCAGCTTGGGACAGGGATACCAAGAGACCCAGTACTTC
CDR3aa: CASSLGQGYQETQYF
d_gene: TRBD1
abundance: many
j_gene: TRBJ2-5
v_gene: TRBV5-6

CDR3nt: TGTGTCAGCAGTGGCTACGGCGGGGCCAGCACCTACGAGCAGTACTTC
CDR3aa: CVSSGYGGASTYEQYF
d_gene: .
abundance: few
j_gene: TRBJ2-7
v_gene: TRBV2

CDR3nt: TGTGCCAGCAGTGGTTCCGGGGGAGGTTACGAAAAACTGTTTTTT
CDR3aa: CASSGSGGGYEKLFF
d_gene: .
abundance: many
j_gene: TRBJ1-4
v_gene: TRBV2

CDR3nt: TGTGCCAGCAGCCAAGGAGGTCTTAACACTGAAGCTTTCTTT
CDR3aa: CASSQGGLNTEAFF
d_gene: .
abundance: many
j_gene: TRBJ1-1
v_gene: TRBV3-1

CDR3nt: TGCGCCAGCCGTACAGGGGAAGCAACTAATGAAAAACTGTTTTTT
CDR3aa: CASRTGEATNEKLFF
d_gene: TRBD1
abundance: few
j_gene: TRBJ1-4
v_gene: TRBV5-1

CDR3nt: TGTGCCATCAGTGATAAGGGTTACGAGCAGTACTTC
CDR3aa: CAISDKGYEQYF
d_gene: .
abundance: few
j_gene: TRBJ2-7
v_gene: TRBV10-3

CDR3nt: TGCAGTGCTAGAGATCGCCCTAGCGGGAGGGCAGAGACCCAGTACTTC
CDR3aa: CSARDRPSGRAETQYF
d_gene: TRBD2
abundance: .
j_gene: TRBJ2-5
v_gene: TRBV20-1